What follows are 25 T cell receptor beta chains derived from one specimen sequenced in a study of T cells in Graves' hyperthyroidism and ophthalmopathy. It was RNA transcripts that yielded the amplified TCR beta CDR3 regions. Initially, a first-round RT-PCR of the TCR CDR3 employed the HTBI primer set. TCRdb re-called the multiplex PCR reads through MiXCR, storing one row per CDR3 protein. Of 400,000 to 600,000 distinct CDR3 sequences detected, roughly a sixth appear once; the ten largest clones hold approximately 30%. Sequenced: blood. These receptor sequences come from a woman under 40 with Graves' ophthalmopathy.

The V gene is TRBV25-1, the J gene TRBJ1-1; perhaps TRBD1 as D (5 bases). CDR3 size: 12 residues. Germline lookup yields CDR1 MGHDK and CDR2 SYGVNS. Deletions cut 5 bases from V and 11 bases from J, with 15 bases between. The DNA of the CDR3 is TGTGCCAGCAGTTCGACGGCAGGGTGGGCTTTCTTT. Its protein is CASSSTAGWAFF.

The chain recombines TRBV20-1 with TRBJ2-3, with TRBD2 matching 9 bases. V shed 0 bases and J 3 bases; nucleotides not matched to a gene: 10. CDR3 length: 17 residues. In germline, CDR1 is DFQATT, CDR2 SNEGSKA (reference sequence). DNA of the CDR3: TGCAGTGCTAGAGATGGTAAGGGAGGACTAGCGACAGATACGCAGTATTTT. This codes for CSARDGKGGLATDTQYF.

This clonotype was counted a few times. The gene calls are TRBV20-1 and TRBJ2-1; TRBD2 matches 15 bases. J was trimmed by 8 bases and V by 3 bases; bases with no gene match: 14. Germline-derived CDR1 and CDR2 are DFQATT and SNEGSKA (reference sequence). CDR3 length: 18 amino acids. The CDR3 here is CSASLLRTSGRAGDEQFF. The CDR3 DNA reads TGCAGTGCTAGCCTCCTTAGGACTAGCGGGAGGGCCGGGGATGAGCAGTTCTTC.

Ten or more counts support this clonotype. The chain couples TRBV27 to TRBJ1-5; 7 nucleotides agree with TRBD1. The germline V gene encodes CDR1 MNHEY and CDR2 SMNVEV (reference sequence). This CDR3 spans 15 amino acids. Trimming took 3 bases from V and 3 from J; bases not matched to a gene: 5. CDR3 loop: CASSLGDSPNQPQHF. The DNA of the CDR3 is TGTGCCAGCAGTTTGGGGGACAGCCCCAATCAGCCCCAGCATTTT.

Here the CDR3 reads CSASESDYYEQYF. Here the CDR3 DNA reads TGCAGTGCTAGCGAAAGCGATTACTACGAGCAGTACTTC. The gene calls are TRBV20-1 and TRBJ2-7; D not resolved. Trimming removed 3 bases from V and 3 bases from J, with 12 bases in between. From germline, CDR1 is DFQATT and CDR2 SNEGSKA (reference sequence). This CDR3 contains 13 residues.

This clonotype was detected only a few times. The CDR3 loop is CASSSQIAGGPNGELFF. As DNA, the CDR3 is TGTGCCAGCAGTTCCCAAATAGCGGGAGGGCCGAACGGGGAGCTGTTTTTT. The chain recombines TRBV9 with TRBJ2-2; TRBD2 matches 11 bases. Germline CDR1 is SGDLS and CDR2 is YYNGEE. The CDR3 is made up of 17 amino acids. Trimming cost V 5 bases and J 7 bases; bases outside gene matches: 13.

This clonotype occurred a few times. J is TRBJ2-7 and V is TRBV12-3 or TRBV12-4; 9 nucleotides line up with TRBD2. J lost 8 bases, V lost 5 bases, and 13 bases had no gene match. The CDR3 runs to 15 residues. Here the CDR3 reads CASSHSGGPPPQQYF. CDR3 in DNA: TGTGCCAGCAGTCATAGCGGGGGCCCTCCCCCACAGCAGTACTTC.

This clonotype came up many times. V is TRBV4-1 and J is TRBJ2-5, with D uncertain. This CDR3 is 14 amino acids long. Trimming removed 0 bases from V and 5 bases from J, with 10 bases in between. Germline V gene lookup returns CDR1 MGHRA and CDR2 YSYEKL. The CDR3 DNA reads as TGCGCCAGCAGCCAAGATCTCGGAGTGGAGACCCAGTACTTC. Protein product: CASSQDLGVETQYF.

This clonotype was recorded many times. V and J are TRBV18 and TRBJ2-1; a weak D match, TRBD2 (6 bases). The germline V gene encodes CDR1 KGHSH and CDR2 LQKENI. The CDR3 is 15 residues long. Trimming cost V 0 bases and J 8 bases, with 14 bases left between them. CDR3 DNA: TGTGCCAGCTCACCACCCGGGACTCAAGGCGATGAGCAGTTCTTC. Translation: CASSPPGTQGDEQFF.

The chain is built from TRBV7-6 and TRBJ2-2; D is unclear. Deletions cut 6 bases from V and 6 bases from J, with 17 bases between. Germline V CDR1 and CDR2: SGHVS, FNYEAQ. This CDR3 is built from 15 residues. The CDR3 loop is CASRLGLGRPGELFF. The CDR3 DNA is TGTGCCAGCAGATTGGGGTTGGGTCGCCCCGGGGAGCTGTTTTTT.

This clonotype was found many times. The J gene is TRBJ1-3, the V gene TRBV11-2, with D hard to call. This CDR3 comprises 14 residues. The germline CDR1 and CDR2 sequences are SGHAT and FQNNGV. Trimming took 7 bases from V and 3 from J, leaving 13 bases between them. The CDR3, as DNA: TGTGCCAGCACCCCTTCAAGCGGTGGAAACACCATATATTTT. It codes for CASTPSSGGNTIYF.

The chain employs TRBV28 and TRBJ2-3; D may match TRBD1 or TRBD2 (5 bases each). The germline gives CDR1 MDHEN, CDR2 SYDVKM. V lost 2 bases to trimming and J lost 3 bases, with 12 bases between them. The CDR3 totals 15 residues. CDR3 in DNA: TGTGCCAGCAGTTTAGCAGGGAGTAGGACAGATACGCAGTATTTT. This sequence encodes CASSLAGSRTDTQYF.

This clonotype was detected a few times. This chain connects TRBV9 to TRBJ2-3; 8 bases align to TRBD1. The CDR3 has 15 amino acids. CDR1 and CDR2 from the germline V gene are SGDLS and YYNGEE. Trimming cost V 0 bases and J 6 bases; bases outside gene matches: 6. The CDR3 sequence is CASSVAQGDADTQYF. CDR3 in DNA: TGTGCCAGCAGCGTAGCACAGGGGGATGCGGATACGCAGTATTTT.

This chain connects TRBV28 to TRBJ2-6; D is possibly TRBD2 (5 bases). Germline lookup yields CDR1 MDHEN and CDR2 SYDVKM. Trimming removed 3 bases at V and 2 bases at J, with 8 bases between. The CDR3 loop spans 15 amino acids. This CDR3 is CASSLEVTGANVLTF. CDR3 nucleotides: TGTGCCAGCAGTTTGGAGGTCACTGGGGCCAACGTCCTGACTTTC.

A note on this clonotype: One base away lies a much larger clone, so this may be a sequencing read error. This chain connects TRBV7-2 to TRBJ1-2; D is ambiguous. Germline V gene data show CDR1 as SGHTA and CDR2 as FQGNSA. V lost 6 bases and J lost 2, with 10 bases in between. The CDR3 extends over 13 amino acids. The CDR3 DNA reads TGTGCCAGCAGTATGAGACGGAACTATGGCTACACCTTC. The encoded protein is CASSMRRNYGYTF.

The V gene is TRBV11-2, the J gene TRBJ2-1; 11 nucleotides line up with TRBD1. J gave up 5 bases and V 5 bases, and 5 bases lay outside the gene matches. The CDR3 contains 15 residues. Germline loops: CDR1 SGHAT, CDR2 FQNNGV. CDR3 bases: TGTGCCAGCAGCAAGGGACAGGGGGTGAACAATGAGCAGTTCTTC. As protein: CASSKGQGVNNEQFF.

This clonotype was detected a few times. This chain links TRBV29-1 with TRBJ1-4, with TRBD1 matching over 7 bases. J lost 7 bases, V lost 6 bases, and 8 bases had no gene match. Germline values: CDR1 SQVTM, CDR2 ANQGSEA. The CDR3 has 13 amino acids. The CDR3 is CSVSEQGIEKLFF. In DNA form, the CDR3 reads TGCAGCGTGTCGGAACAGGGGATTGAAAAACTGTTTTTT.

This chain uses TRBV6-1 with TRBJ1-5; TRBD1 might be the D (5 bases). Trimming removed 4 bases from V and 4 bases from J, with 14 bases in between. This CDR3 has 15 amino acids. The germline V gene encodes CDR1 MNHNS and CDR2 SASEGT. In DNA, the CDR3 is TGTGCCAGCAGTGGGCGGGACGGGGAAAATCAGCCCCAGCATTTT. Translating gives CASSGRDGENQPQHF.

This clonotype was seen many times. The chain employs TRBV7-6 and TRBJ2-7; 7 nucleotides align to TRBD2. Germline assignment: CDR1 SGHVS and CDR2 FNYEAQ. J lost 4 bases, V lost 1 base, and 7 bases had no gene match. There are 15 residues in the CDR3. CDR3 amino acids: CASSLEVGGLYEQYF. In nucleotides, the CDR3 is TGTGCCAGCAGCTTAGAGGTGGGAGGGCTTTACGAGCAGTACTTC. The full variable domain, its missing parts supplied by reference TRBV7-6 and TRBJ2-7, is GAGVSQSPRYKVTKRGQDVALRCDPISGHVSLYWYRQALGQGPEFLTYFNYEAQQDKSGLPNDRFSAERPEGSISTLTIQRTEQRDSAMYRCASSLEVGGLYEQYFGPGTRLTVT.

This clonotype was counted many times. CDR3 residues: CASKSGGLETQYF. The CDR3 DNA sequence: TGTGCCAGCAAGAGCGGGGGGTTGGAGACCCAGTACTTC. The chain carries TRBV6-1 and TRBJ2-5, with TRBD2 matching 9 bases. Trimming took 7 bases from V and 5 from J; bases not matched to a gene: 5. Germline loops: CDR1 MNHNS, CDR2 SASEGT. CDR3 length: 13 residues.

This clonotype has a count of ten or more. The chain carries TRBV2 and TRBJ2-2; TRBD2 is a possible D gene (5 bases). The V end was cut by 0 bases, the J end by 4 bases, with 9 bases between. The CDR3 runs 15 residues. Germline V gene lookup returns CDR1 SNHLY and CDR2 FYNNEI. The CDR3 loop is CASSEALASTGELFF. The DNA of the CDR3 is TGTGCCAGCAGTGAAGCCTTAGCGTCCACCGGGGAGCTGTTTTTT.

This clonotype was seen repeatedly, ten times or more. The CDR3 DNA is TGCGCCAGCAGCCCGACTAGCGGGATTGCAGATACGCAGTATTTT. This gives the protein CASSPTSGIADTQYF. The chain employs TRBV4-3 and TRBJ2-3; TRBD2 aligns across 11 bases. The CDR3 has 15 amino acids. Germline CDR1 is LGHNA and CDR2 is YSLEER. V shed 4 bases and J 4 bases; nucleotides not matched to a gene: 4.

This clonotype has just a few counts. V and J are TRBV6-1 and TRBJ2-5; 14 nucleotides line up with TRBD2. There are 15 residues in the CDR3. J was trimmed by 4 bases and V by 7 bases; bases with no gene match: 5. Germline-derived CDR1 and CDR2 are MNHNS and SASEGT. The CDR3 region has the DNA TGTGCCAGCATCCTCGGACTAGCGGGAGGAGAGACCCAGTACTTC. It encodes CASILGLAGGETQYF.

The rearrangement links TRBV7-2 to TRBJ2-5; 11 bases are a match to TRBD1. Germline V gene sequence: CDR1 SGHTA, CDR2 FQGNSA. The V segment lost 5 bases and the J segment 1 base; nucleotides outside the gene matches: 6. The CDR3 is 16 amino acids. The CDR3 loop reads CASSRYGTGGQETQYF. CDR3 nucleotide sequence: TGTGCCAGCAGCCGTTACGGGACAGGGGGCCAAGAGACCCAGTACTTC.

This clonotype came up many times. The junction departs from the called germline gene at one end, perhaps through a read error. The CDR3 is CASSPGIAGVTDTQYF. CDR3 DNA sequence: TGTGCTAGCAGCCCCGGAATAGCGGGAGTTACAGATACGCAGTATTTT. The chain couples TRBV7-7 to TRBJ2-3, with TRBD2 matching over 9 bases. The length of the CDR3 is 16 residues. Per the germline V gene, CDR1 is SSHAT and CDR2 is FNYEAQ (reference sequence). Variable domain in full (rest from reference TRBV7-7 and TRBJ2-3): GAGVSQSPRYKVTKRGQDVTLRCDPISSHATLYWYQQALGQGPEFLTYFNYEAQPDKSGLPSDRFSAERPEGSISTLTIQRTEQRDSAMYRCASSPGIAGVTDTQYFGPGTRLTVL.